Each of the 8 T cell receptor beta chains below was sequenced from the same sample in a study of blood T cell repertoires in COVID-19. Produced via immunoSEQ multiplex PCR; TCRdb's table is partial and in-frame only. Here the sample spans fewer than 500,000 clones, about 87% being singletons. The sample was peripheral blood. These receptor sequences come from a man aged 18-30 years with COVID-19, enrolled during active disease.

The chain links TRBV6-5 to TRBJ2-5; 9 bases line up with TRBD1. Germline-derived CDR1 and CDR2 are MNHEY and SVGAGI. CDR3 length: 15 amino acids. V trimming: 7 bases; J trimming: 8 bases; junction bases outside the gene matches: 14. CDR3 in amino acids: CASTATGTGLETQYF. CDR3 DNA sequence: TGTGCCAGCACTGCTACCGGGACAGGGTTAGAAACCCAGTACTTC.

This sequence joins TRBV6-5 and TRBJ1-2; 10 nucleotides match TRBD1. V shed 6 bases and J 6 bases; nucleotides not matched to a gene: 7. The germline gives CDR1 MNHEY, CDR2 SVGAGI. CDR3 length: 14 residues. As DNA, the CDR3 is TGTGCCAGCAGCGTTGACAGGGGGCGGGATGGCTACACCTTC. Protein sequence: CASSVDRGRDGYTF.

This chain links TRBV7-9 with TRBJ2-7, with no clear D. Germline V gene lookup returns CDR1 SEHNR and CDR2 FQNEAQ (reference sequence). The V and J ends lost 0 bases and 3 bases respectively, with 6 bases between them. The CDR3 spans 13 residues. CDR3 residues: CASSLAQYYEQYF. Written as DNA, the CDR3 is TGTGCCAGCAGCTTAGCACAGTACTACGAGCAGTACTTC.

This CDR3 is CASSAREAGENPYEQYF. The CDR3 DNA is TGTGCCAGCAGTGCCAGGGAAGCGGGAGAGAATCCCTACGAGCAGTACTTC. The genes are TRBV2 and TRBJ2-7, with 8 bases lining up with TRBD2. Germline V gene data show CDR1 as SNHLY and CDR2 as FYNNEI. J was trimmed by 2 bases and V by 4 bases; bases with no gene match: 13. The length of the CDR3 is 17 residues.

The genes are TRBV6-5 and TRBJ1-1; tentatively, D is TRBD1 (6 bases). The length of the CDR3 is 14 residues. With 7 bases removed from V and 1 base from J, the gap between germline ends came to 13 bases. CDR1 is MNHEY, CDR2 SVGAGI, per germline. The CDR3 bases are TGTGCCAGCAACGACAGGTTACCGAACACTGAAGCTTTCTTT. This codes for CASNDRLPNTEAFF.

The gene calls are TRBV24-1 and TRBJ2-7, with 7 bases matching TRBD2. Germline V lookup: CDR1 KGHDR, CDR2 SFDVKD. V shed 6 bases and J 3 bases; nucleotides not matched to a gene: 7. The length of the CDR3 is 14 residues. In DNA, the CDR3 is TGTGCCACCAGTCCCCGGGGCGGGAGCTACGAGCAGTACTTC. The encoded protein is CATSPRGGSYEQYF.

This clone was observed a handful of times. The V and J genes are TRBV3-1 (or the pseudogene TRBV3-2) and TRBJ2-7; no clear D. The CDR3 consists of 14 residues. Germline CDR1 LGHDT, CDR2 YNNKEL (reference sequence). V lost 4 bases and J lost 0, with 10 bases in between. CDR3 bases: TGTGCCAGCAGCCCGACGGGTGGCTCCTACGAGCAGTACTTC. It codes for CASSPTGGSYEQYF.

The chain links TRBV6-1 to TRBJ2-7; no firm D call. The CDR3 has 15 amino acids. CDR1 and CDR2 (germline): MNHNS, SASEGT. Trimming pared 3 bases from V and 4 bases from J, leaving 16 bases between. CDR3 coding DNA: TGTGCCAGCAGTGATCTAGAACATTCGAGGTACGAGCAGTACTTC. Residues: CASSDLEHSRYEQYF.